A single T cell receptor beta chain is shown here with its context. The data were taken from a study of spatial heterogeneity in lung cancer. Study as a whole: Untreated early-stage non-small cell lung cancer patients, about 70 in total, were the donors. Sequenced follow-up PBMC samples came a median of approximately 2 years after resection, where available.

TCRdb called the 5' RACE reads again in MiXCR, with one record for every CDR3 protein. The table records about 120,000 distinct CDR3 sequences, roughly 10% of them present only once. Noted time point: blood at routine non-recurrence follow-up after resection. Germline V gene lookup returns CDR1 SGDLS and CDR2 YYNGEE. Trimming took 3 bases from V and 2 from J; bases not matched to a gene: 8. The CDR3 spans 17 residues. This chain connects TRBV9 to TRBJ2-1, with 10 positions matching TRBD2. The receptor comes from a female donor with early-stage non-small cell lung cancer. Here the sequenced sample was PBMCs, taken at follow-up. The DNA of the CDR3 is TGTGCCAGCAGCGCCGAGGGGAGCGGGAGGGCCTACAATGAGCAGTTCTTC. Its protein is CASSAEGSGRAYNEQFF.